These T cell receptor beta chains were read from a single sample in a study of early T cells in non-severe SARS-CoV-2 infection. One entry per CDR3 protein results from TCRdb running MiXCR on the 5' RACE reads. This table holds tens of thousands of distinct CDR3 sequences, roughly a sixth found once. The sequencing sample was made of whole blood. The receptor set was obtained from an adult who was a healthcare worker with PCR-confirmed SARS-CoV-2 infection or an uninfected control (not recorded which). CDR3s include the opening cysteine and the closing phenylalanine or tryptophan. Each record gives: clone size, J gene, V gene, D gene, CDR3 protein, CDR3 DNA. The D gene is left open where the match is weak. Size is omitted from some rows. Given values are once, few, many or a class for expanded clones.

few | TRBJ2-7 | TRBV11-3 | TRBD1 | CASSFPGQGSEQYF | TGTGCCAGCAGTTTCCCGGGACAGGGTAGCGAGCAGTACTTC
few | TRBJ1-2 | TRBV7-2 | . | CASSLGPTKNYGYTF | TGTGCCAGCAGCTTAGGTCCGACGAAGAACTATGGCTACACCTTC
many | TRBJ2-1 | TRBV5-1 | TRBD2 | CASSLRSGSSYNEQFF | TGCGCCAGCAGCTTGCGTAGCGGGAGCTCCTACAATGAGCAGTTCTTC
. | TRBJ1-4 | TRBV7-3 | . | CASSFQPGRLNTVNGKLFF | TGTGCCAGCAGCTTCCAGCCAGGACGGCTCAATACAGTTAATGGAAAACTGTTTTTT
. | TRBJ2-3 | TRBV9 | TRBD2 | CASSASSGGGTDTQYF | TGTGCCAGCAGCGCGTCAAGCGGGGGGGGCACAGATACGCAGTATTTT
few | TRBJ2-7 | TRBV5-1 | TRBD1 | CASSKDREQFYEQYF | TGCGCCAGCAGCAAGGACAGGGAACAGTTCTACGAGCAGTACTTC
. | TRBJ2-7 | TRBV27 | . | CASSLTGKGSYEQYF | TGTGCCAGCAGTTTAACCGGGAAGGGATCCTACGAGCAGTACTTC
many | TRBJ1-4 | TRBV29-1 | . | CSARDSREKLFF | TGCAGCGCCCGGGACTCACGAGAAAAACTGTTTTTT
many | TRBJ1-1 | TRBV11-2 | . | CASSLGGVDAEAFF | TGTGCCAGCAGCTTAGGAGGGGTTGACGCTGAAGCTTTCTTT
. | TRBJ2-1 | TRBV5-1 | TRBD1 | CASSIDTGGTYNEQFF | TGCGCCAGCAGCATAGATACAGGGGGCACCTACAATGAGCAGTTCTTC
few | TRBJ1-4 | TRBV6-6 | TRBD1 | CASSYSATGGNEKLFF | TGTGCCAGCAGTTACTCGGCGACAGGGGGGAATGAAAAACTGTTTTTT
. | TRBJ2-5 | TRBV7-2 | TRBD1 | CASSLVHGTGMSGTQYF | TGTGCCAGCAGCTTAGTGCACGGGACAGGGATGTCGGGGACCCAGTACTTC
. | TRBJ1-1 | TRBV7-2 | TRBD1 | CASSLATGEAFF | TGTGCCAGCAGCTTAGCAACAGGGGAGGCTTTCTTT
few | TRBJ2-7 | TRBV11-3 | . | CASRLGSDEQYF | TGTGCCAGCAGACTAGGGAGCGACGAGCAGTACTTC
. | TRBJ1-5 | TRBV7-9 | . | CASSLARDNQPQHF | TGTGCCAGCAGCTTAGCAAGGGACAATCAGCCCCAGCATTTT
many | TRBJ2-1 | TRBV20-1 | TRBD2 | CSARSSGGLYNEQFF | TGCAGTGCTAGATCTAGCGGGGGTCTTTACAATGAGCAGTTCTTC
. | TRBJ1-6 | TRBV19 | . | CASSMGGFDNSPLHF | TGTGCCAGTAGTATGGGGGGCTTCGATAATTCACCCCTCCACTTT
. | TRBJ1-2 | TRBV7-9 | TRBD1 | CASSLGQGDYGYTF | TGTGCCAGCAGCTTAGGACAGGGGGACTATGGCTACACCTTC
few | TRBJ2-7 | TRBV28 | TRBD2 | CASTDLAGSSYEQYF | TGTGCCAGCACCGACTTAGCGGGAAGCTCCTACGAGCAGTACTTC
. | TRBJ2-1 | TRBV11-2 | TRBD2 | CASSQGLAGDPTYNEQFF | TGTGCCAGCAGCCAAGGACTAGCGGGAGACCCTACCTACAATGAGCAGTTCTTC
. | TRBJ2-4 | TRBV29-1 | . | CSVELRRRPGIQYF | TGCAGCGTTGAATTACGGCGAAGGCCGGGCATTCAGTACTTC
few | TRBJ2-3 | TRBV11-1 | . | CASSSSLSTDTQYF | TGTGCCAGCAGTTCCTCCCTTAGCACAGATACGCAGTATTTT
many | TRBJ2-5 | TRBV7-9 | TRBD2 | CASSSTASGKETQYF | TGTGCCAGCAGCTCGACCGCTAGCGGGAAAGAGACCCAGTACTTC
many | TRBJ2-7 | TRBV2 | . | CASSDYLLEYEQYF | TGTGCCAGCAGTGATTATCTACTAGAATACGAGCAGTACTTC
few | TRBJ1-1 | TRBV18 | . | CASSPGRRVGTEAFF | TGTGCCAGCTCACCCGGCCGCAGGGTAGGCACTGAAGCTTTCTTT
many | TRBJ2-1 | TRBV12-3/TRBV12-4 | . | CASSLRGGRKQFF | TGTGCCAGCAGTTTAAGAGGTGGGAGAAAGCAGTTCTTC
. | TRBJ2-5 | TRBV9 | . | CASSVGKGKLQETQYF | TGTGCCAGCAGCGTCGGAAAGGGCAAGCTCCAAGAGACCCAGTACTTC
few | TRBJ1-2 | TRBV7-6 | TRBD1 | CASSLEFGQESYGYTF | TGTGCCAGCAGCTTGGAGTTTGGACAGGAAAGTTATGGCTACACCTTC
. | TRBJ1-2 | TRBV7-2 | . | CASSLDRLGGYTF | TGTGCCAGCAGCTTAGACAGGCTTGGGGGCTACACCTTC
few | TRBJ2-5 | TRBV5-1 | . | CASSFLTEETQYF | TGCGCCAGCAGCTTCTTGACAGAAGAGACCCAGTACTTC
. | TRBJ2-1 | TRBV12-3/TRBV12-4 | TRBD2 | CASSSGLAGGLLNEQFF | TGTGCCAGCAGTTCCGGACTAGCGGGAGGGCTGCTCAATGAGCAGTTCTTC
few | TRBJ1-3 | TRBV5-4 | . | CASSFNAPENTIYF | TGTGCCAGCAGCTTTAACGCGCCTGAAAACACCATATATTTT
. | TRBJ2-1 | TRBV10-2 | . | CASSNSGSINEQFF | TGCGCCAGCAGTAACAGCGGGTCTATCAATGAGCAGTTCTTC
. | TRBJ2-7 | TRBV29-1 | . | CSVGELAYEQYF | TGCAGCGTTGGGGAGCTGGCCTACGAGCAGTACTTC
few | TRBJ1-1 | TRBV7-2 | TRBD1 | CASSFYRGEAFF | TGTGCCAGCAGCTTCTACAGGGGTGAAGCTTTCTTT
few | TRBJ1-2 | TRBV13 | . | CASSRQEFYGYTF | TGTGCCAGCAGCCGACAGGAGTTCTATGGCTACACCTTC
few | TRBJ1-1 | TRBV12-3/TRBV12-4 | . | CASSSAYTEAFF | TGTGCCAGCAGCTCTGCCTACACTGAAGCTTTCTTT
many | TRBJ1-5 | TRBV12-3/TRBV12-4 | . | CASSLATSGRHQPQHF | TGTGCCAGCAGTTTAGCTACCTCGGGGAGGCATCAGCCCCAGCATTTT
. | TRBJ1-1 | TRBV11-3 | . | CASSLVGGGRTEAFF | TGTGCCAGCAGCTTAGTGGGGGGCGGTAGGACTGAAGCTTTCTTT
. | TRBJ1-1 | TRBV12-3/TRBV12-4 | . | CASSVTVYTEAFF | TGTGCCAGCAGCGTGACAGTTTACACTGAAGCTTTCTTT
. | TRBJ1-6 | TRBV20-1 | . | CSAREFGDPPLHF | TGCAGTGCTAGAGAGTTCGGGGATCCACCCCTCCACTTT
few | TRBJ2-1 | TRBV5-1 | . | CASSLAGGKNEQFF | TGCGCCAGCAGCTTGGCCGGCGGTAAGAATGAGCAGTTCTTC
few | TRBJ1-3 | TRBV5-1 | . | CASSLGPLKDTIYF | TGCGCCAGCAGCTTGGGCCCCCTTAAGGACACCATATATTTT
few | TRBJ2-4 | TRBV19 | . | CASSRRTAALAKNIQYF | TGTGCCAGTAGTAGAAGGACAGCTGCTTTAGCCAAAAACATTCAGTACTTC
. | TRBJ2-3 | TRBV5-1 | . | CASSLPTGDTQYF | TGCGCCAGCAGCTTGCCAACAGGAGATACGCAGTATTTT
few | TRBJ2-5 | TRBV20-1 | TRBD2 | CSASYAGETKTQYF | TGCAGTGCTAGTTACGCGGGAGAGACGAAGACCCAGTACTTC
few | TRBJ2-6 | TRBV7-9 | . | CASSNSGAGANVLTF | TGTGCCAGCAGCAATTCGGGGGCTGGGGCCAACGTCCTGACTTTC
few | TRBJ2-7 | TRBV10-2 | TRBD2 | CASSTSGGNGEQYF | TGCGCCAGCAGCACTAGCGGGGGGAACGGCGAGCAGTACTTC
few | TRBJ2-2 | TRBV7-3 | TRBD2 | CASSLTGTSGGINTGELFF | TGTGCCAGCAGCTTAACCGGGACTAGCGGGGGCATTAACACCGGGGAGCTGTTTTTT
few | TRBJ1-1 | TRBV12-3/TRBV12-4 | . | CASRAGEYTEAFF | TGTGCCAGCCGCGCCGGAGAATACACTGAAGCTTTCTTT
. | TRBJ2-5 | TRBV29-1 | TRBD2 | CSARGGGQETQYF | TGCAGCGCCCGCGGGGGGGGCCAAGAGACCCAGTACTTC
. | TRBJ1-2 | TRBV7-2 | . | CASSPGRNYGYTF | TGTGCCAGCAGCCCCGGACGGAACTATGGCTACACCTTC
few | TRBJ1-1 | TRBV29-1 | . | CSVEEAGLNTEAFF | TGCAGCGTTGAGGAGGCAGGGCTGAACACTGAAGCTTTCTTT
many | TRBJ2-6 | TRBV5-4 | . | CASSLDPGAGANVLTF | TGTGCCAGCAGCTTGGACCCGGGCGCGGGGGCCAACGTCCTGACTTTC
. | TRBJ2-3 | TRBV7-9 | . | CASSPERGVWGYF | TGTGCCAGCAGCCCCGAACGTGGGGTATGGGGGTATTTT